The sequence of this TCR beta chain was determined in a study of blood T cell repertoires in COVID-19. On the study more broadly: The United States, Italy and Spain supplied acute and convalescent COVID-19 samples. T cells, B-cell-depleted T cells, or PBMCs provided the cDNA or gDNA that served as material.

CDR1 MDHEN and CDR2 SYDVKM come from the germline V gene. The CDR3 contains 12 residues. The V end was cut by 4 bases, the J end by 7 bases, with 8 bases between. In the study's own analysis: By means of reference gene primer amplification, nucleated cell counts were estimated. The assay was immunoSEQ multiplex PCR, and TCRdb's table has in-frame clones only and misses some. V, J and clone size reflect that table, while D and trimming were determined from the DNA. The table has 210,000 or so clones, roughly 90% seen once. This clone was detected ten times or more. Sample: peripheral blood. This TCR was recovered from a man between 35 and 55 years old with active or convalescent COVID-19. The V call is TRBV28, the J call TRBJ1-5, with D tentatively TRBD1 (5 bases). The CDR3 coding sequence is TGTGCCAGCAGTTCAAGGGGCCAGCCCCAGCATTTT. Amino acids: CASSSRGQPQHF.